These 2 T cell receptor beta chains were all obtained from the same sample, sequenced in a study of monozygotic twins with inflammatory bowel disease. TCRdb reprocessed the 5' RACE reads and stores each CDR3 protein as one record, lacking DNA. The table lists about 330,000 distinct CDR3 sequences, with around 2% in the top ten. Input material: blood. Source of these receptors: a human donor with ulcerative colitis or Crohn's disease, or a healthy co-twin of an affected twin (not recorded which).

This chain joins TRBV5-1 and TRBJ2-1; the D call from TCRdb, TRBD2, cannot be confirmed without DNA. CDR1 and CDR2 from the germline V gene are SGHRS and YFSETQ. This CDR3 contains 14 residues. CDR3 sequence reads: CASSLGGLDNEQFF.

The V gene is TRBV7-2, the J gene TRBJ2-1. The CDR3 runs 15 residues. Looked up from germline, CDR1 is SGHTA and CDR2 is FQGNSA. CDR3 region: CASSLERNSYNEQFF.